A selection of T cell receptor beta chains follows, all from one sample in a study of blood T cell repertoires in COVID-19. Generated by immunoSEQ multiplex PCR, the TCRdb table keeps only in-frame clones and is missing some. The sample includes around 60,000 clones, nearly 90% of them seen just once. What was sequenced was peripheral blood. The receptors were gathered from a man over 45 with active COVID-19. Each CDR3 is given with its conserved first and last residue.

v_call cdr3_length cdr3_aa
TRBV19 15 CASSMRGQMNTEAFF
TRBV9 15 CASSPLGGTNYGYTF
TRBV7-3 14 CASSLAGDTGELFF
TRBV5-1 15 CASSSAPTGWETQYF
TRBV7-2 16 CASSLQGAVSGNTIYF
TRBV30 13 CAWSSRDNQPQHF
TRBV30 14 CAWSGDRATGELFF
TRBV18 13 CASSTGQGLTYTF
TRBV20-1 15 CSASIRTGVGYEQYF
TRBV7-3 17 CASRRYPRTSGTDTQYF
TRBV5-4 13 CASSLGGTGEAFF
TRBV4-2 15 CASSPGLTGNYGYTF
TRBV7-3 14 CASRLDRGNTEAFF
TRBV2 16 CASIGMGQGDSYEQYF
TRBV6-5 15 CASSPRQGDNSPLHF
TRBV7-9 15 CASSLILAGVETQYF
TRBV7-3 16 CASIQSTESSGNTIYF
TRBV15 15 CATSREVTNTGELFF
TRBV7-2 16 CASSPTSGGFYNEQFF
TRBV28 16 CASSLTWTGDGYEQYF
TRBV30 13 CAWSVSGQGQAFF
TRBV29-1 15 CSADDGGPYDTEAFF
TRBV7-2 17 CASSSYRAGGEQETQYF
TRBV12-3/TRBV12-4 13 CASSLSQRETQYF
TRBV4-2 16 CASSQERTHPNYGYTF
TRBV18 13 CASSVNRNTEAFF
TRBV6-2/TRBV6-3 20 CASSPNGGQTNQLAKNIQYF
TRBV11-2 19 CASSLGPRTRQKANEKLFF